The next 9 T cell receptor beta chains were all read from a single sample in a study of monozygotic twins with inflammatory bowel disease. TCRdb reprocessed the 5' RACE reads and reports one entry per CDR3 protein, with no DNA. The sample data list some 300,000 distinct CDR3 sequences. The sequenced sample consisted of blood. The receptors here all came from a human donor with ulcerative colitis or Crohn's disease, or a healthy co-twin of an affected twin (not recorded which).

The rearrangement uses TRBV20-1 and TRBJ2-5; TCRdb returns TRBD1, unconfirmable since there is no DNA. This CDR3 contains 13 residues. The germline V gene encodes CDR1 DFQATT and CDR2 SNEGSKA (reference sequence). CDR3 in amino acids: CSAIPGSKETQYF.

V and J are TRBV6-1 and TRBJ1-1; TCRdb selects TRBD1, and the lack of DNA leaves this call unchecked. Per the germline V gene, CDR1 is MNHNS and CDR2 is SASEGT. The CDR3 spans 15 residues. CDR3 protein: CASTGQGAQGTEAFF.

The gene calls are TRBV7-9 and TRBJ2-1; without DNA, the TCRdb call of TRBD2 cannot be checked. The V gene's germline CDR1 is SEHNR and CDR2 FQNEAQ (reference sequence). The CDR3 extends over 14 amino acids. The CDR3 sequence: CASSLWPEYNEQFF.

The J gene is TRBJ1-5, the V gene TRBV12-3 or TRBV12-4; TCRdb designates TRBD1, a call that cannot be tested without DNA. This CDR3 comprises 16 residues. The CDR3 here is CASKSSQGHSNQPQHF.

This sequence joins TRBV4-3 and TRBJ2-4; TCRdb gives TRBD1 as the D gene, but with no DNA this cannot be confirmed. Germline V gives CDR1 LGHNA, CDR2 YSLEER. The CDR3 is 18 residues long. CDR3 in amino acids: CASSQKWLEGASKNIQYF.

The rearrangement uses TRBV12-5 and TRBJ2-2; TCRdb indicates TRBD1, and absent DNA this call remains unverified. Germline V gene lookup returns CDR1 LGHNT and CDR2 FRNRAP. The CDR3 runs to 15 residues. The CDR3 spells CASALGQGNTGELFF.

The chain is built from TRBV7-9 and TRBJ2-2; TCRdb outputs TRBD1, but without DNA this stays unchecked. The CDR3 covers 16 residues. Germline V gene lookup returns CDR1 SEHNR and CDR2 FQNEAQ (reference sequence). This chain's CDR3 is CASTTGGTGNTGELFF.

This chain links TRBV12-3 or TRBV12-4 with TRBJ1-5; TCRdb's D gene call, TRBD1, goes unchecked for lack of DNA. The CDR3 sequence is 14 residues long. The CDR3 sequence is CATQGEGANQPQHF.

This chain joins TRBV7-8 and TRBJ2-6; TCRdb's D gene call, TRBD1, goes unchecked for lack of DNA. Per the germline V gene, CDR1 is SGHVS and CDR2 is FQNEAQ. CDR3 length equals 18 residues. The CDR3: CASSLAGTGGSGANVLTF.